One and the same sample provided the 31 T cell receptor beta chains below, sequenced in a study of a mutant IDH1 vaccine in newly diagnosed glioma. The repertoire was sequenced with immunoSEQ multiplex PCR; TCRdb's copy has only in-frame clones and lacks some. The sample holds some 50,000 clones, 80% to 95% seen once. Their cognate antigens are unknown. Time point defined: week 35, safety follow-up. A single vaccine dose contained 300 ug of mutant IDH1 20-mer peptide, and topical imiquimod was used with it. Specimen: PBMCs, collected from a glioma patient whose treatment included an IDH1 peptide vaccine. These TCRs come from a man in his fifties or sixties with glioma.

V gene TRBV5-1 combines with J gene TRBJ1-5; D not resolved. Germline V gene data show CDR1 as SGHRS and CDR2 as YFSETQ. The CDR3 contains 14 residues. Deletions cut 0 bases from V and 7 bases from J, with 11 bases between. CDR3 nucleotide sequence: TGCGCCAGCAGCTTGGAGTCCCAACGGCAGCCCCAGCATTTT. This codes for CASSLESQRQPQHF.

The V and J genes are TRBV7-2 and TRBJ1-2; a weak D match, TRBD1 (6 bases). Germline lookup yields CDR1 SGHTA and CDR2 FQGNSA. The ends were cut back, 2 bases at V and 4 bases at J, with 14 bases in the middle. This CDR3 spans 15 amino acids. CDR3 amino acids: CASSLPGQPRYGYTF. Here the CDR3 DNA reads TGTGCCAGCAGCTTACCAGGACAGCCTCGCTATGGCTACACCTTC.

This sequence joins TRBV30 and TRBJ1-6; no firm D call. The CDR3 consists of 11 residues. Germline values: CDR1 GTSNPN, CDR2 SVGIG (reference sequence). V lost 2 bases and J 9 bases, leaving 5 bases between the germline ends. CDR3 residues: CAWSKASPLHF. CDR3 DNA sequence: TGTGCCTGGAGTAAAGCTTCACCCCTCCACTTT.

V is TRBV7-2 and J is TRBJ2-5, with 9 bases aligning to TRBD2. The CDR3 contains 15 residues. Per the germline V gene, CDR1 is SGHTA and CDR2 is FQGNSA. V shed 5 bases and J 5 bases; nucleotides not matched to a gene: 9. The CDR3 nucleotides are TGTGCCAGCAGCCCGACTAGCGGAGGGCGGGAGACCCAGTACTTC. This translates into CASSPTSGGRETQYF.

The chain has TRBV5-1 and TRBJ2-1, with a possible D match to TRBD1 (5 bases). V was trimmed by 4 bases and J by 4 bases, leaving 27 bases between them. Germline values: CDR1 SGHRS, CDR2 YFSETQ. The CDR3 covers 19 residues. The CDR3 DNA sequence: TGCGCCAGCAGCCAAGCTACAGGCAATCTCGATGGTTGGTACAATGAGCAGTTCTTC. As protein: CASSQATGNLDGWYNEQFF. The whole variable domain, filled in from reference TRBV5-1 and TRBJ2-1, reads KAGVTQTPRYLIKTRGQQVTLSCSPISGHRSVSWYQQTPGQGLQFLFEYFSETQRNKGNFPGRFSGRQFSNSRSEMNVSTLELGDSALYLCASSQATGNLDGWYNEQFFGPGTRLTVL.

This chain connects TRBV2 to TRBJ1-5; possibly TRBD1 for D (6 bases). The CDR3 extends over 12 amino acids. The ends were cut back, 6 bases at V and 5 bases at J, with 8 bases in the middle. The germline CDR1 and CDR2 sequences are SNHLY and FYNNEI. CDR3 protein: CASSAGDQPQHF. In nucleotides, the CDR3 is TGTGCCAGCAGCGCAGGGGATCAGCCCCAGCATTTT.

CDR3 loop: CASSPGTEAFF. As DNA, the CDR3 is TGTGCCAGCTCACCAGGGACTGAAGCTTTCTTT. This chain links TRBV18 with TRBJ1-1; D unclear. Trimming stripped 2 bases from V and 5 bases from J, with 3 bases between. CDR1 and CDR2 (germline): KGHSH, LQKENI. This CDR3 is built from 11 residues.

The chain recombines TRBV7-9 with TRBJ2-7; D is unresolved. Deletions cut 3 bases from V and 2 bases from J, with 8 bases between. CDR1 is SEHNR, CDR2 FQNEAQ, per germline (reference sequence). The CDR3 length is 13 residues. The CDR3 nucleotides are TGTGCCAGCAGCTTTGACAACGCCTACGAGCAGTACTTC. The encoded protein is CASSFDNAYEQYF.

CDR3 coding DNA: TGTGCCAGCTCTGGGCCGAATCAGCCCCAGCATTTT. It yields the protein CASSGPNQPQHF. The V gene is TRBV5-4, the J gene TRBJ1-5; D is ambiguous. Looked up from germline, CDR1 is SGHNT and CDR2 is YYREEE (reference sequence). The CDR3 totals 12 residues. V gave up 7 bases and J gave up 4 bases, with 9 bases separating them.

The CDR3 region is CASSFYSGSQETQYF. CDR3 nucleotide sequence: TGTGCCAGCAGTTTTTACAGCGGGTCCCAAGAGACCCAGTACTTC. The gene calls are TRBV27 and TRBJ2-5; maybe TRBD2 (6 bases). Germline V CDR1 and CDR2: MNHEY, SMNVEV (reference sequence). Trimming left V 3 bases short and J 1 base short, with 12 bases between. The CDR3 runs to 15 residues.

The chain combines TRBV7-8 with TRBJ1-1; no firm D call. Trimming removed 3 bases at V and 5 bases at J, with 7 bases between. Germline CDR1 and CDR2: SGHVS and FQNEAQ. The CDR3 runs to 12 residues. The CDR3 DNA follows: TGTGCCAGCAGCTTCGGGATGACTGAAGCTTTCTTT. Encoded protein: CASSFGMTEAFF.

The V gene is TRBV5-1, the J gene TRBJ2-1; D uncertain. This CDR3 region has 12 residues. Trimming pared 6 bases from V and 7 bases from J, leaving 11 bases between. Germline V gives CDR1 SGHRS, CDR2 YFSETQ. The CDR3 here is CASNELGNEQFF. The DNA for the CDR3 is TGCGCCAGCAATGAGCTCGGGAATGAGCAGTTCTTC.

This clone showed up just once. The chain joins TRBV7-2 to TRBJ1-6; D is unresolved. The CDR3 has 16 amino acids. Trimming cost V 4 bases and J 7 bases, with 17 bases left between them. CDR1 is SGHTA and CDR2 is FQGNSA in the germline V gene. CDR3 coding DNA: TGTGCCAGCAGCTCGCAGGTCCGGCTCGGCAATTCACCCCTCCACTTT. Protein product: CASSSQVRLGNSPLHF.

V is TRBV10-3 and J is TRBJ2-7, with 9 bases lining up with TRBD2. With 5 bases clipped from V and 6 bases from J, the junction kept 8 bases outside the gene matches. The germline V gene has CDR1 ENHRY and CDR2 SYGVKD. This CDR3 region has 14 residues. CDR3 DNA sequence: TGTGCCATCAGTTCTCGGCGGGAGGGCGGCGAGCAGTACTTC. Residues: CAISSRREGGEQYF.

This chain uses TRBV30 with TRBJ2-3; the D call may be TRBD1 or TRBD2 (5 bases each). V gave up 5 bases and J gave up 5 bases, with 17 bases separating them. This CDR3 region has 14 residues. Germline CDR1 and CDR2: GTSNPN and SVGIG (reference sequence). The CDR3 sequence is CAWERDRGGDTQYF. The CDR3 DNA follows: TGTGCCTGGGAGAGGGACCGGGGTGGAGATACGCAGTATTTT.

The chain couples TRBV5-4 to TRBJ2-1; 11 nucleotides line up with TRBD1. The V and J ends lost 3 bases and 9 bases, in that order; junction bases with no gene match: 8. The CDR3 has 15 amino acids. Germline CDR1 is SGHNT and CDR2 is YYREEE (reference sequence). CDR3 region: CASSWTGGPKGEQFF. The CDR3 DNA follows: TGTGCCAGCAGCTGGACAGGGGGCCCTAAGGGTGAGCAGTTCTTC.

This rearrangement joins TRBV2 to TRBJ1-4; 9 bases align to TRBD1. Germline V gene lookup returns CDR1 SNHLY and CDR2 FYNNEI. V lost 3 bases and J lost 8; bases outside the gene matches: 7. The CDR3 spans 15 residues. The CDR3 DNA reads as TGTGCCAGCAGTGAGGCCGGGACAGGGAGGGAAAAACTGTTTTTT. As protein: CASSEAGTGREKLFF.

The gene calls are TRBV10-2 and TRBJ2-7, with a tentative D call TRBD2 (6 bases). The CDR3 is made up of 12 amino acids. In germline, CDR1 is WSHSY, CDR2 SAAADI. V shed 11 bases and J shed 4 bases, with 15 bases lying between them. In DNA, the CDR3 is TGCGCCGGAGGCGGGACGTTTTACGAGCAGTACTTC. Amino acids: CAGGGTFYEQYF.

This clone was counted a single time. The CDR3 here is CASGREDEQYF. The CDR3 region has the DNA TGTGCCAGCGGCCGTGAGGACGAGCAGTACTTC. The chain has TRBV5-6 and TRBJ2-7, with no clear D. Deletions cut 7 bases from V and 5 bases from J, with 10 bases between. This CDR3 spans 11 amino acids. Per germline, CDR1 SGHDT and CDR2 YYEEEE.

This clone was seen only once. The chain is built from TRBV7-9 and TRBJ1-5; D remains ambiguous. Per the germline V gene, CDR1 is SEHNR and CDR2 is FQNEAQ (reference sequence). This CDR3 comprises 14 residues. The V end was cut by 6 bases, the J end by 0 bases, with 9 bases between. The CDR3 protein is CASRRADSNQPQHF. The CDR3 region has the DNA TGTGCCAGCAGGCGTGCGGATAGCAATCAGCCCCAGCATTTT. Full variable domain (outside the CDR3, taken from reference TRBV7-9 and TRBJ1-5): DTGVSQNPRHKITKRGQNVTFRCDPISEHNRLYWYRQTLGQGPEFLTYFQNEAQLEKSRLLSDRFSAERPKGSFSTLEIQRTEQGDSAMYLCASRRADSNQPQHFGDGTRLSIL.

The V and J genes are TRBV5-1 and TRBJ1-3, with D perhaps TRBD1 (6 bases). Looked up from germline, CDR1 is SGHRS and CDR2 is YFSETQ. The V gene lost 0 bases and the J gene lost 4 bases, with 14 bases spanning the gap. This CDR3 contains 16 residues. For the CDR3, the DNA is TGCGCCAGCAGCTTGGTTCCCCAGGGGCAGGGAAACACCATATATTTT. Its protein is CASSLVPQGQGNTIYF.

The chain combines TRBV15 with TRBJ1-5; D may be TRBD1 (6 bases). V was pared by 4 bases and J by 4 bases, with 11 bases between. This CDR3 is built from 14 residues. CDR1 and CDR2 (germline): LNHNV, YYDKDF (reference sequence). CDR3 DNA: TGTGCCACCAGCAAGGCAGGGGCTAATCAGCCCCAGCATTTT. Protein product: CATSKAGANQPQHF.

This clone turned up a few times. The V gene is TRBV30, the J gene TRBJ1-5; D not resolved. CDR1 is GTSNPN, CDR2 SVGIG, per germline (reference sequence). Trimming cost V 0 bases and J 7 bases, with 10 bases left between them. The CDR3 is 13 residues long. The CDR3 protein is CAWSVQAWQPQHF. CDR3 bases: TGTGCCTGGAGTGTACAAGCATGGCAGCCCCAGCATTTT. Supplemented by reference TRBV30 and TRBJ1-5, the full variable domain reads SQTIHQWPATLVQPVGSPLSLECTVEGTSNPNLYWYRQAAGRGLQLLFYSVGIGQISSEVPQNLSASRPQDRQFILSSKKLLLSDSGFYLCAWSVQAWQPQHFGDGTRLSIL.

The chain combines TRBV4-1 with TRBJ2-3, with D unresolved. The V gene lost 0 bases and the J gene lost 1 base, with 8 bases spanning the gap. The germline V gene encodes CDR1 MGHRA and CDR2 YSYEKL. This CDR3 region has 15 residues. The CDR3 region is CASSQDLGGTDTQYF. CDR3 sequence (DNA): TGCGCCAGCAGCCAAGATCTAGGAGGCACAGATACGCAGTATTTT.

The chain employs TRBV28 and TRBJ2-7; 10 nucleotides line up with TRBD1. The V gene end was trimmed by 4 bases and the J gene end by 4 bases; junction bases not matched to a gene: 10. The germline CDR1 and CDR2 sequences are MDHEN and SYDVKM. The CDR3 covers 16 residues. This CDR3 reads CASSYDPGQGYYEQYF. The CDR3 DNA reads TGTGCCAGCAGTTACGATCCGGGACAGGGGTATTACGAGCAGTACTTC.

This chain uses TRBV11-1 with TRBJ1-1; 8 positions match TRBD1. Germline values: CDR1 SGHAT, CDR2 FQDESV (reference sequence). The CDR3 covers 13 residues. The ends lost 1 base at V and 5 bases at J; junction bases unmatched: 0. The CDR3: CASSLDRGTEAFF. The DNA of the CDR3 is TGTGCCAGCAGCTTAGACAGGGGGACTGAAGCTTTCTTT.

The gene calls are TRBV7-2 and TRBJ2-5, with D unclear. V lost 3 bases, J lost 1 base, and 3 bases lay in between. This CDR3 is 12 amino acids long. CDR1 SGHTA and CDR2 FQGNSA come from the germline V gene. CDR3 sequence: CASSLAQETQYF. DNA for the CDR3: TGTGCCAGCAGCTTGGCCCAAGAGACCCAGTACTTC.

The genes are TRBV19 and TRBJ2-3; 11 nucleotides line up with TRBD1. V was clipped by 5 bases and J by 0 bases; unmatched bases: 4. The CDR3 spans 16 residues. Looked up from germline, CDR1 is LNHDA and CDR2 is SQIVND (reference sequence). CDR3 in amino acids: CASSLGQGASTDTQYF. DNA for the CDR3: TGTGCCAGTAGTTTAGGACAGGGGGCGAGCACAGATACGCAGTATTTT.

The V gene is TRBV2, the J gene TRBJ2-4; D is perhaps TRBD2 (6 bases). CDR3 length equals 14 residues. V was pared by 6 bases and J by 4 bases, with 13 bases between. Germline CDR1 SNHLY, CDR2 FYNNEI. For the CDR3, the DNA is TGTGCCAGCAGGCCGGCGGGAATTAAAAACATTCAGTACTTC. It specifies CASRPAGIKNIQYF.

This chain links TRBV5-1 with TRBJ2-5, with TRBD2 matching 8 bases. The junction had 5 bases not matched to a gene; V was cut back by 3 bases and J by 4 bases. The germline gives CDR1 SGHRS, CDR2 YFSETQ. This CDR3 region has 14 residues. The CDR3 DNA follows: TGCGCCAGCAGCTCCGGGGGGGCCGGAGAGACCCAGTACTTC. Its translation: CASSSGGAGETQYF. Looking up the rest from reference TRBV5-1 and TRBJ2-5 gives the full variable domain: KAGVTQTPRYLIKTRGQQVTLSCSPISGHRSVSWYQQTPGQGLQFLFEYFSETQRNKGNFPGRFSGRQFSNSRSEMNVSTLELGDSALYLCASSSGGAGETQYFGPGTRLLVL.

V usage is TRBV5-1 and J usage is TRBJ2-1; maybe TRBD1 (6 bases). Germline CDR1 is SGHRS and CDR2 is YFSETQ. Trimming removed 0 bases from V and 3 bases from J, with 13 bases in between. The CDR3 is made up of 16 amino acids. The CDR3 nucleotides read TGCGCCAGCAGCTTGGCCCGACAGGTAGGCTACAATGAGCAGTTCTTC. The encoded protein is CASSLARQVGYNEQFF. Combining the CDR3 with reference TRBV5-1 and TRBJ2-1 gives the whole variable domain KAGVTQTPRYLIKTRGQQVTLSCSPISGHRSVSWYQQTPGQGLQFLFEYFSETQRNKGNFPGRFSGRQFSNSRSEMNVSTLELGDSALYLCASSLARQVGYNEQFFGPGTRLTVL.